This T cell receptor beta chain emerged from a study of control samples from healthy donors and cancer patients. The germline V and J ends were trimmed by 3 bases and 0 bases, with 11 bases remaining between them. Germline V gene data show CDR1 as DFQATT and CDR2 as SNEGSKA (reference sequence). The CDR3 is made up of 14 amino acids. This clone was seen only once. Using immunoSEQ multiplex PCR, the repertoire was profiled, and TCRdb retains in-frame clones only, with some absent. The data show roughly 100,000 clones, about 90% seen once. This TCR derives from a young woman in good health. This chain uses TRBV20-1 with TRBJ1-1; no clear D. The specimen sequenced was blood. The CDR3 sequence is CSASTLPLNTEAFF. The CDR3 DNA is TGCAGTGCTAGTACCCTACCTTTGAACACTGAAGCTTTCTTT.